The clone carrying this T cell receptor (beta chain) was counted between two and nine times. The authors prepared the TCRbeta library with unique molecular identifiers. From the PCR reads, TCRdb called clonotypes with MiXCR, one entry per CDR3 protein. The table shows hundreds of thousands of distinct CDR3 sequences, with 16% occurring only once. The data are from a study of T-cell reconstitution after alpha-beta-depleted transplantation in children. V shed 2 bases, J shed 3 bases, and the junction held 4 bases outside the gene matches. The CDR3 spans 15 residues. Per the germline V gene, CDR1 is MGHDK and CDR2 is SYGVNS.

The receptor's source is a human donor who donated a stem cell graft to a child with acute myeloid leukemia. The chain joins TRBV25-1 to TRBJ1-3; 7 bases map to TRBD1. The sequences come from PBMCs from the stem cell graft donor, collected from the stem cell graft. The CDR3 sequence is CASSEQQGNGNTIYF. Written as DNA, the CDR3 is TGTGCCAGCAGTGAACAACAGGGGAATGGAAACACCATATATTTT.